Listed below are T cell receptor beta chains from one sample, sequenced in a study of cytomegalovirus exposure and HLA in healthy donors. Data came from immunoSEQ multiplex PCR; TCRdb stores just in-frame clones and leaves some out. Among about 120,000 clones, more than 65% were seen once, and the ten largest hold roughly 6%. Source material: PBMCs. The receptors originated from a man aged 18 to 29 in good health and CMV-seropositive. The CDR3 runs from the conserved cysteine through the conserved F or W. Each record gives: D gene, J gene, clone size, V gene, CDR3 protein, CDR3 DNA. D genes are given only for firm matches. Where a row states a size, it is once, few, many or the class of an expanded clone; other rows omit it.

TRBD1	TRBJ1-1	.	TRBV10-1	CASSGPSAGGKVEAFF	TGCGCCAGCAGTGGCCCGAGCGCAGGGGGGAAGGTTGAAGCTTTCTTT
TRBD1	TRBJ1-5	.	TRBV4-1	CASSHPPGTGTVIGQPQHF	TGCGCCAGCAGCCACCCCCCCGGGACAGGGACAGTAATAGGGCAGCCCCAGCATTTT
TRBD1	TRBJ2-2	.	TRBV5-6	CASSLGGSTGELFF	TGTGCCAGCAGCTTAGGGGGCAGCACCGGGGAGCTGTTTTTT
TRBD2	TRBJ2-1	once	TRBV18	CASSPYSGTRREQFF	TGTGCCAGCTCACCATACTCCGGGACTAGAAGGGAGCAGTTCTTC
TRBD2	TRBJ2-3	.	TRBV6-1	CASPGLGTDTQYF	TGTGCCAGCCCGGGACTAGGCACAGATACGCAGTATTTT
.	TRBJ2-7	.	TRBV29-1	CSVEDPARGEQYF	TGCAGCGTTGAAGACCCAGCACGGGGTGAACAGTACTTC
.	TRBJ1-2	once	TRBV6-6	CASSSSPQANYGYTF	TGTGCCAGCAGTTCGTCCCCACAGGCTAACTATGGCTACACCTTC
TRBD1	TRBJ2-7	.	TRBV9	CASSVGTGDISYEQYF	TGTGCCAGCAGCGTAGGGACAGGGGATATTTCCTACGAGCAGTACTTC
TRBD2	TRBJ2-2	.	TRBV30	CAWGGWSGSGGRNTGELLF	TGTGCCTGGGGGGGCTGGTCGGGTAGCGGGGGCCGGAACACCGGGGAGCTGCTTTTT
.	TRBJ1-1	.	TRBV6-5	CASSYSGLERTEAFF	TGTGCCAGCAGTTACTCGGGACTTGAGAGGACTGAAGCTTTCTTT
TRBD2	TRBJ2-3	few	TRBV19	CASTLRTSGGGTDTQYF	TGTGCCAGTACCCTTCGGACTAGCGGAGGAGGGACAGATACGCAGTATTTT
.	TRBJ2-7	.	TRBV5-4	CASSLGDKTSYEQYF	TGTGCCAGCAGCCTAGGGGACAAGACCTCCTACGAGCAGTACTTC
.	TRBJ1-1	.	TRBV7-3	CASSLSRRGGHGEAFF	TGTGCCAGCAGCTTAAGTCGCCGTGGGGGACATGGCGAAGCTTTCTTT
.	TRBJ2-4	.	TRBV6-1	CASSEAWQENSQYF	TGTGCCAGCAGTGAAGCCTGGCAGGAAAACAGTCAGTACTTC
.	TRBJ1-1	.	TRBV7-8	CASSFREIVNTEAFF	TGTGCCAGCAGCTTCCGAGAAATAGTGAACACTGAAGCTTTCTTT
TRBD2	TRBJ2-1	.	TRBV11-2	CASSLAPAGNNEQFF	TGTGCCAGCAGCTTAGCCCCAGCGGGAAACAATGAGCAGTTCTTC
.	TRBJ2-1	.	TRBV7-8	CASSFDEQFF	TGTGCCAGCAGCTTCGATGAGCAGTTCTTC
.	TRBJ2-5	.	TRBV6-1	CASSEGTGLETQYF	TGTGCCAGCAGTGAAGGAACAGGGCTCGAGACCCAGTACTTC
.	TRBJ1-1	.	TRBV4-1	CASSQQTTGPYEAFF	TGCGCCAGCAGCCAACAAACTACAGGGCCCTATGAAGCTTTCTTT
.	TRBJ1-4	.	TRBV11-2	CASSLDIDEGEKLFF	TGTGCCAGCAGCTTAGATATAGACGAGGGTGAAAAACTGTTTTTT
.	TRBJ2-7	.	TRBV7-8	CASSSQENYEQYF	TGTGCCAGCAGTTCGCAGGAAAACTACGAGCAGTACTTC
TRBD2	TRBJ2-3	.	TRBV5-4	CASTPGLAGSRVPDTQYF	TGTGCCAGCACCCCGGGACTAGCGGGATCTAGGGTCCCAGATACGCAGTATTTT
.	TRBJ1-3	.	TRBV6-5	CASRLRWSSGNTIYF	TGTGCCAGCAGGCTTAGATGGAGCTCTGGAAACACCATATATTTT
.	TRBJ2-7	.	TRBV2	CASNEGFNEQYF	TGTGCCAGCAATGAGGGCTTCAACGAGCAGTACTTC
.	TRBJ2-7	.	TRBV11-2	CASSPDREVHEQYF	TGTGCCAGCAGCCCCGACAGGGAGGTCCACGAGCAGTACTTC
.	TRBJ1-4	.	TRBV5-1	CASSFPAAGLGADEKLFF	TGCGCCAGCAGCTTCCCCGCCGCCGGATTGGGGGCGGATGAAAAACTGTTTTTT
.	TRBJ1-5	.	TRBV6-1	CASKTRGNQPQHF	TGTGCCAGCAAAACCAGGGGAAATCAGCCCCAGCATTTT
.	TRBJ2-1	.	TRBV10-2	CASSESWGVNEQFF	TGCGCCAGCAGTGAGTCGTGGGGGGTCAATGAGCAGTTCTTC